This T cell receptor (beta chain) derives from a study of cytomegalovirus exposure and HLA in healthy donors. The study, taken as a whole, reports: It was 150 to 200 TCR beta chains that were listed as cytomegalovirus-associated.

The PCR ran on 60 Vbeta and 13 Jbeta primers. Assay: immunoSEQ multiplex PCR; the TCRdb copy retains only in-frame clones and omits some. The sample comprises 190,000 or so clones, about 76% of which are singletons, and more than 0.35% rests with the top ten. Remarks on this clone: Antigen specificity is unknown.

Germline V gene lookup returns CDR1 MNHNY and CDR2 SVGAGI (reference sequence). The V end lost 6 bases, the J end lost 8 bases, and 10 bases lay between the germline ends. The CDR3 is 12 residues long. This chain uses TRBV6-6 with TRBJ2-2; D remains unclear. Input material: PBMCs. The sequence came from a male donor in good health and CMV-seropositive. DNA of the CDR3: TGTGCCAGCAGACGTAATACAGGGGAGCTGTTTTTT. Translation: CASRRNTGELFF.